A selection of T cell receptor beta chains follows, all from one sample in a study of T cell responses to AZD1222 COVID-19 vaccine. Measured with immunoSEQ multiplex PCR; TCRdb has only the in-frame clones, and not every one. Counted here are some 140,000 clones, 85% to 95% occurring once; the ten biggest clones make up approximately 7%. The specimen comprised peripheral blood, sampled 28 days after the second AZD1222 dose. Receptors were obtained from an adult who received the AZD1222 COVID-19 vaccine. CDR3s include the opening cysteine and the closing phenylalanine or tryptophan.

v_gene: TRBV11-2; CDR3aa: CASSWGPTGEKLFF
v_gene: TRBV11-2; CDR3aa: CASSLQQNSPLHF
v_gene: TRBV7-9; CDR3aa: CASSHAGVSNEKLFF
v_gene: TRBV19; CDR3aa: CASSIQGYGYTF
v_gene: TRBV6-2/TRBV6-3; CDR3aa: CASSDLKLGLLTEQYF
v_gene: TRBV7-2; CDR3aa: CASSLGQVQNSPLHF
v_gene: TRBV2; CDR3aa: CASSGQGMDTQYF
v_gene: TRBV7-2; CDR3aa: CASSPFLGNTIYF
v_gene: TRBV7-2; CDR3aa: CASSLAELTASYNEQFF
v_gene: TRBV4-1; CDR3aa: CASSQDRTVYGYTF
v_gene: TRBV7-9; CDR3aa: CASSPPQKMNTEAFF
v_gene: TRBV6-5; CDR3aa: CASSQQGARTDTQYF
v_gene: TRBV4-2; CDR3aa: CASSQAAVNPSTDTQYF
v_gene: TRBV6-2/TRBV6-3; CDR3aa: CASSYGTSGGAHEQFF
v_gene: TRBV5-1; CDR3aa: CASSLVPRNQGANQPQHF
v_gene: TRBV5-1; CDR3aa: CASSGGGTGYGYTF
v_gene: TRBV4-3; CDR3aa: CASSQEKRGRLTDTQYF
v_gene: TRBV24-1; CDR3aa: CATSDGRGLLKGTQYF
v_gene: TRBV5-4; CDR3aa: CASSSPRRDEQFF
v_gene: TRBV6-6; CDR3aa: CASSYRTDTQYF
v_gene: TRBV7-2; CDR3aa: CASSLGGGAYEQYF
v_gene: TRBV5-1; CDR3aa: CASSLDRGETQYF
v_gene: TRBV13; CDR3aa: CASSRSWDEQFF
v_gene: TRBV4-2; CDR3aa: CASSRSPQGGNQPQHF
v_gene: TRBV11-2; CDR3aa: CASSQSVTMNTEAFF
v_gene: TRBV19; CDR3aa: CASIIMTGVNTEAFF